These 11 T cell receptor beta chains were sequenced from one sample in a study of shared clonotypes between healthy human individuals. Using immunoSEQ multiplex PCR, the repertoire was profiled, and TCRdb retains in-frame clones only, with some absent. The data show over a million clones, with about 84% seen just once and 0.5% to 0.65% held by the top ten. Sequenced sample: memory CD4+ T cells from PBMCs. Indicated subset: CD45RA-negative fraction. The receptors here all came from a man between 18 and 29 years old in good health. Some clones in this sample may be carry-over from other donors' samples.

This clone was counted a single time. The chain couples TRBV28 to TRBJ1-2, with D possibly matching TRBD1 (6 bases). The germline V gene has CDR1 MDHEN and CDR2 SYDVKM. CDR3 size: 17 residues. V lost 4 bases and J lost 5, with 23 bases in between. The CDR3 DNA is TGTGCCAGCAGTTCGGGGGCGTCAGGTCCTAAGGGGTATGGCTACACCTTC. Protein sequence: CASSSGASGPKGYGYTF.

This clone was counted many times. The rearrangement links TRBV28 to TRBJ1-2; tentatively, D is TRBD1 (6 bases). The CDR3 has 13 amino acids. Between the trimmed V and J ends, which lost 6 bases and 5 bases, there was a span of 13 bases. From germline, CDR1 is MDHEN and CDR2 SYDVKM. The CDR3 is CASSGGARYGYTF. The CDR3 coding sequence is TGTGCCAGCAGCGGGGGGGCGCGGTATGGCTACACCTTC.

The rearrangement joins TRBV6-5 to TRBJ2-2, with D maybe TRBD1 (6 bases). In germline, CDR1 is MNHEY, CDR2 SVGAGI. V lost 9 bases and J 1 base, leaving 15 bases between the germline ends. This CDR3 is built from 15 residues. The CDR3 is CASGGRDLNTGELFF. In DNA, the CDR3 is TGTGCCAGTGGGGGCAGGGACCTGAACACCGGGGAGCTGTTTTTT.

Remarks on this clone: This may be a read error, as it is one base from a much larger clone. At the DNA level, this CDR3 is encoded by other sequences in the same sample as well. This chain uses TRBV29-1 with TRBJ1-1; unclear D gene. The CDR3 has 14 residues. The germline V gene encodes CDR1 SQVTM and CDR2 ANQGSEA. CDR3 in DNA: TGCAGCGTTGTCCTAACCCGGGGTGGGATTGAAGCCTCCTTT. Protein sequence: CSVVLTRGGIEASF.

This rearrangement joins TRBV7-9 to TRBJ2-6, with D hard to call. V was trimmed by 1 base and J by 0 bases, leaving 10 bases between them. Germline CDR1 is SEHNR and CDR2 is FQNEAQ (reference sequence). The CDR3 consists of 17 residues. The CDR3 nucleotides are TGTGCCAGCAGCTTAGTTGTCGGCCACTCTGGGGCCAACGTCCTGACTTTC. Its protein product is CASSLVVGHSGANVLTF.

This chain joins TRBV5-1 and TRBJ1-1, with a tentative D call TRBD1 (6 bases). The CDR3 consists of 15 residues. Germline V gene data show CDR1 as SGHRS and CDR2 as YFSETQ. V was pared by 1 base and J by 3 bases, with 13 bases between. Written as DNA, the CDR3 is TGCGCCAGCAGCTTGTCGGACAGACCTTACACTGAAGCTTTCTTT. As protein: CASSLSDRPYTEAFF.

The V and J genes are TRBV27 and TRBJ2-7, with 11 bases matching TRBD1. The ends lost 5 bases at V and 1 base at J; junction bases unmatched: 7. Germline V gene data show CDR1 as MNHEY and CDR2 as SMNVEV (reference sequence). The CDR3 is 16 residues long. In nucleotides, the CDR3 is TGTGCCAGCAGTCGTGGGACAGGGGGAGCTTCCTACGAGCAGTACTTC. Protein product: CASSRGTGGASYEQYF.

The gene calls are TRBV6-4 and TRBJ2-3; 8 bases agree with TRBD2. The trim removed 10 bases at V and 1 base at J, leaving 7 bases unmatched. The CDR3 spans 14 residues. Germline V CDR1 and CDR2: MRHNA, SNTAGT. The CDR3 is CATSAGVGTDTQYF. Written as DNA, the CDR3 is TGTGCCACCTCAGCGGGAGTTGGCACAGATACGCAGTATTTT.

This CDR3 is CASSIRDRGNYGYTF. CDR3 nucleotides: TGTGCCAGCAGCATCCGGGACAGGGGTAACTATGGCTACACCTTC. The genes are TRBV9 and TRBJ1-2, with TRBD1 matching over 10 bases. The germline V gene encodes CDR1 SGDLS and CDR2 YYNGEE. The V segment lost 4 bases and the J segment 1 base; nucleotides outside the gene matches: 4. The CDR3 is 15 amino acids.

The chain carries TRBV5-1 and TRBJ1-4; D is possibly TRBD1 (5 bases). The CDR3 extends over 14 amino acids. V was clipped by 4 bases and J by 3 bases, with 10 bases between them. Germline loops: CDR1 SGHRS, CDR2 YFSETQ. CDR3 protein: CASSRGPSNEKLFF. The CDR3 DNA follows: TGCGCCAGCAGCCGGGGACCGTCTAATGAAAAACTGTTTTTT.

The CDR3 here is CASGLATSAGELFF. CDR3 DNA: TGTGCTAGTGGTTTGGCAACTAGCGCCGGGGAGCTGTTTTTT. J is TRBJ2-2 and V is TRBV12-5; 7 nucleotides agree with TRBD2. The junction had 2 bases not matched to a gene; V was cut back by 1 base and J by 6 bases. This CDR3 has 14 residues. Germline-derived CDR1 and CDR2 are LGHNT and FRNRAP.